This T cell receptor beta chain stems from a study of beta chain features in type 1 diabetes. Study-level background: Cell yields, gender and age were comparable in patients and healthy donors. Study-level points and caveats: The study found that naive, central memory and Treg TCRB repertoires appeared more similar in patients than in healthy donors. Moderate yet significant TCRB CDR3 shortening was seen in Type 1 diabetes patients in all four CD4+ subsets.

As regards this clone: Its antigen is currently unknown.

Every bit of the isolated RNA underwent reverse transcription, so sequencing read expressed TCRB transcripts. Measured with immunoSEQ multiplex PCR; TCRdb has only the in-frame clones, and not every one. The sample carries 600,000 to 700,000 clones, 10% to 15% recorded once. The CDR3 contains 11 residues. Germline CDR1 DFQATT, CDR2 SNEGSKA (reference sequence). Trimming shortened V by 6 bases and J by 5 bases, and 10 bases separated the two germline ends. The receptor comes from a man aged 18-30 years with type 1 diabetes. This chain uses TRBV20-1 with TRBJ2-5; unclear D gene. What was sequenced was naive CD4+ T cells from blood. CDR3 region: CSAKPTETQYF. CDR3 nucleotide sequence: TGCAGTGCAAAACCGACGGAGACCCAGTACTTC.